The present T cell receptor beta chain was sequenced within a study of blood T cell repertoires in COVID-19. Profiled with immunoSEQ multiplex PCR; TCRdb holds only in-frame clones, not every one. The repertoire holds about 150,000 clones, with approximately 88% as singletons. This clone was counted a few times. This TCR came from a human donor in a cohort sampled during active COVID-19. The sequencing input was peripheral blood.

The CDR3 region is CASSSSRFRGLSYTF. The CDR3 coding sequence is TGTGCCAGCAGCTCGAGTAGATTCAGGGGGCTGAGCTACACCTTC. V is TRBV5-4 and J is TRBJ1-2; 8 bases line up with TRBD1. The CDR3 consists of 15 residues. Unmatched junction bases numbered 13, after V lost 3 bases and J lost 9 bases. From germline, CDR1 is SGHNT and CDR2 YYREEE (reference sequence).